This T cell receptor (beta chain) was sequenced for a study of graft-versus-host responses after intestinal transplantation (dated by TCRdb to the early 2020s). General notes on the study: The transplants that recipients received were multivisceral, liver-intestinal, or isolated intestinal. Every recipient was given anti-thymocyte globulin induction, then maintenance tacrolimus and steroids for around three years. After intestinal transplantation, graft-versus-host and host-versus-graft alloreactive T cell clones in the graft, circulation and bone marrow were tracked using bulk TCR-beta CDR3 sequencing. To identify alloreactive clones, pre-transplant mixed lymphocyte reaction products were sequenced and compared with unstimulated pre-transplant donor and recipient T cells. The cohort enrolled 20 to 25 intestinal transplant recipients including one retransplant, and a few patients lacking pretransplant specimens were excluded. A peak of at least 4% donor T cells among recipient peripheral blood mononuclear cells was the definition used for donor T cell macrochimerism. Rather than going through the commercial service, samples from a few later patients were sequenced in-house on an Illumina MiSeq and processed with MiXCR.

With regard to this clone: The target of this receptor is not known. No per-base quality is available; no much larger clone lies one base away.

Library preparation used the immunoSEQ multiplex PCR assay. For most patients, genomic DNA was isolated using the Qiagen DNeasy Blood and Tissue Kit and was shipped frozen to Adaptive Biotechnologies for TCR sequencing. High-throughput TCR-beta CDR3 sequencing of genomic DNA from most patients was performed by Adaptive Biotechnologies. Per the source publication's procedure: TCR sequencing data for some 19 patients were retrieved from Adaptive's ImmunoSEQ software; three other patients were processed with MiXCR and VDJtools. To correct CD4 versus CD8 sorting errors, any sequence found in both subsets at a frequency ratio below 5:1 was removed. CDR3 nucleotide sequences shared by donor and recipient were removed because the origin of these sequences could not be assigned. To be classed as alloreactive, a clone needed at least 2-fold expansion over unstimulated cells and a minimum CFSE-low frequency of 0.002% (template counts) or 0.001% (read counts). A clone was considered mappable if detected in the sequenced pre-transplant spleen, lymph node, or MLR CFSE-low populations of the donor or recipient. Cumulative frequency of alloreactive clones was calculated as a percentage of all sequences weighted by copy number. TCRdb stores this immuneACCESS table with in-frame sequences only. Part of the clones is absent; in the studies checked, under half of the shortfall reflects unresolved V genes, and no reason is known for the rest. D and trimming were read from the DNA, whereas the V and J calls and clone size are those reported in that table. A total of tens of thousands of clones appear in this sample, around 93% of them only once. Around 0.4% of the sample comes from the top ten.

Interpreted using the paper, the time point label stands for: cells obtained before transplantation from donor or recipient. CD3+CD4+ and CD3+CD8+ populations were FACS-sorted from unstimulated pre-transplant donor and recipient cells taken from spleen or lymph nodes. Including the terminal cysteine and phenylalanine, the CDR3 comprises 13 residues. Of all the DNA, just the CDR3 is kept, 39 bases in frame from base 1. The germline V end is reduced by 5 bases and the J end by 5 bases; junction bases left unmatched: 2. Taken from the germline V gene, the CDR1 and CDR2 loops are SGHTA and FQGTGA. Beyond this particular receptor, the publication reports: GvH clones were detected in recipient bone marrow, and some appeared earlier in ileal mucosa or blood, consistent with an intestinal mucosal origin. Peak levels of circulating GvH clones were associated with declines in HvG clones early after transplant. In the allografts of patients with donor T cell macrochimerism, GvH to HvG T cell clonal ratios were high. The relatively low number and heterogeneity of intestinal transplant patients limited the conclusions.

The TCR was taken from a human donor who was the organ donor for an intestinal transplant. The sequences come from unstimulated CD4+ T cells sorted from spleen or lymph node cells, collected before transplant. Recombination connected TRBV7-3 to TRBJ2-2; TRBD2 aligns with 7 central bases. This receptor has the CDR3 CASSALATGELFF. Here is the DNA: TGTGCCAGCAGCGCACTAGCGACCGGGGAGCTGTTTTTT.